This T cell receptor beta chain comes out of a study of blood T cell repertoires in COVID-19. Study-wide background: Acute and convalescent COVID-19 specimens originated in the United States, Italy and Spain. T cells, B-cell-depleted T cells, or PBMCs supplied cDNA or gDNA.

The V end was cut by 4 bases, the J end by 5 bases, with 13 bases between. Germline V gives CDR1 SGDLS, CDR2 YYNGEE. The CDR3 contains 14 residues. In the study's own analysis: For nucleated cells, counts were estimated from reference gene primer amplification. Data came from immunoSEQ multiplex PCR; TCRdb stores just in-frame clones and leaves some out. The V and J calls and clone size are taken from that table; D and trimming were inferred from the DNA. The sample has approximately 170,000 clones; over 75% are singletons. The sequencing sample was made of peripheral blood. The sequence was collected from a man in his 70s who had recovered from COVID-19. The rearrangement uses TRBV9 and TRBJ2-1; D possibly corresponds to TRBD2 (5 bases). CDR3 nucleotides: TGTGCCAGCAGCCAAGCGAGGGTGCACAATGAGCAGTTCTTC. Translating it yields CASSQARVHNEQFF.